Presented here are 24 T cell receptor beta chains from one specimen sequenced in a study of cytomegalovirus exposure and HLA in healthy donors. The PCR was carried out with 60 Vbeta primers and 13 Jbeta primers. The method was immunoSEQ multiplex PCR; TCRdb's version includes in-frame clones alone and lacks a portion of them. This table holds about 190,000 clones, approximately 84% found once. Input material: PBMCs. These receptor sequences come from a woman in her fifties or sixties in good health and CMV-seropositive.

V gene TRBV7-2 combines with J gene TRBJ2-5, with D maybe TRBD1 (6 bases). Trimming stripped 5 bases from V and 9 bases from J, with 31 bases between. The CDR3 runs 18 residues. Germline V gene data show CDR1 as SGHTA and CDR2 as FQGNSA. CDR3 protein: CASSGDPDSGGLSGAQYF. For the CDR3, the DNA is TGTGCCAGCAGCGGGGACCCAGATAGTGGCGGTTTGTCAGGGGCCCAGTACTTC.

The chain has TRBV4-3 and TRBJ2-3, with 8 bases that match TRBD2. CDR1 and CDR2 (germline): LGHNA, YSLEER. The CDR3 totals 18 residues. J was trimmed by 5 bases and V by 1 base; bases with no gene match: 14. CDR3 protein: CASSQVGPVAGSIDTQYF. CDR3 sequence (DNA): TGCGCCAGCAGCCAAGTGGGCCCCGTAGCGGGGTCGATAGATACGCAGTATTTT.

The chain combines TRBV5-8 with TRBJ1-5; maybe TRBD1 (5 bases). From germline, CDR1 is SGHTS and CDR2 YDEGEE. The CDR3 extends over 14 amino acids. V lost 9 bases, J lost 2 bases, and 15 bases lay in between. The CDR3 sequence is CATNRGEGNQPQHF. For the CDR3, the DNA is TGTGCCACCAACCGGGGGGAAGGCAATCAGCCCCAGCATTTT.

This clone was found a few times. The V gene is TRBV6-1, the J gene TRBJ1-6, with 10 bases lining up with TRBD1. The CDR3 runs to 12 residues. Germline V gene lookup returns CDR1 MNHNS and CDR2 SASEGT. Trimming took 8 bases from V and 10 from J; bases not matched to a gene: 2. The CDR3 nucleotides are TGTGCCAGCCGGGACAGGGGATCACCCCTCCACTTT. Its protein is CASRDRGSPLHF.

The genes are TRBV6-5 and TRBJ1-4; 7 bases match TRBD1. The CDR3 is made up of 14 amino acids. Germline CDR1 is MNHEY and CDR2 is SVGAGI. Trimming took 6 bases from V and 8 from J; bases not matched to a gene: 9. The CDR3: CASSLQGRGEKLFF. The DNA for the CDR3 is TGTGCCAGCAGCTTACAGGGGCGAGGGGAAAAACTGTTTTTT.

The genes are TRBV5-4 and TRBJ1-1, with TRBD1 matching over 9 bases. CDR1 and CDR2 (germline): SGHNT, YYREEE (reference sequence). The CDR3 totals 15 residues. The ends lost 6 bases at V and 4 bases at J; junction bases unmatched: 10. The DNA for the CDR3 is TGTGCCAGCAACCCACAGGGGGCGAGGAGCACTGAAGCTTTCTTT. It yields the protein CASNPQGARSTEAFF.

This chain joins TRBV2 and TRBJ1-2, with D tentatively TRBD1 (6 bases). This CDR3 is 15 amino acids long. V lost 4 bases and J lost 0, with 12 bases in between. The V gene's germline CDR1 is SNHLY and CDR2 FYNNEI. The DNA of the CDR3 is TGTGCCAGCAGTGCCGCAGGGGCCCCTAACTATGGCTACACCTTC. Encoded protein: CASSAAGAPNYGYTF.

V gene TRBV4-1 combines with J gene TRBJ2-1, with 12 bases matching TRBD2. J was trimmed by 10 bases and V by 7 bases; bases with no gene match: 8. Germline V gene data show CDR1 as MGHRA and CDR2 as YSYEKL. This CDR3 is 14 amino acids long. The CDR3 coding sequence is TGCGCCAGCAAATGGACTAGCGGGGCCCAGGAGCAGTTCTTC. It specifies CASKWTSGAQEQFF.

This clone turned up a few times. The rearrangement links TRBV10-2 to TRBJ1-2; 7 nucleotides line up with TRBD1. Germline CDR1 WSHSY, CDR2 SAAADI. This CDR3 spans 17 amino acids. V shed 2 bases and J 3 bases; nucleotides not matched to a gene: 12. DNA of the CDR3: TGCGCCAGCAGTGAGGGGGCAGGGGGTGGCGTCTACTATGGCTACACCTTC. This codes for CASSEGAGGGVYYGYTF.

V usage is TRBV5-1 and J usage is TRBJ2-2; D is perhaps TRBD1 (6 bases). The germline gives CDR1 SGHRS, CDR2 YFSETQ. This CDR3 comprises 16 residues. V lost 0 bases and J lost 4, with 13 bases in between. CDR3 region: CASSLGQGKITGELFF. Written as DNA, the CDR3 is TGCGCCAGCAGCTTGGGGCAGGGGAAAATCACCGGGGAGCTGTTTTTT.

The chain is built from TRBV10-1 and TRBJ2-1; D call uncertain. The CDR3 extends over 14 amino acids. V shed 3 bases and J shed 0 bases, with 6 bases lying between them. Per germline, CDR1 WNHNN and CDR2 SYGVQD (reference sequence). In DNA, the CDR3 is TGCGCCAGCAGTGAAAATAGCTCCTACAATGAGCAGTTCTTC. Translation: CASSENSSYNEQFF.

The genes are TRBV30 and TRBJ2-5; D may be TRBD2 (6 bases). The DNA end favors TRBJ2-7, so the J call may be wrong. This CDR3 contains 14 residues. Germline assignment: CDR1 GTSNPN and CDR2 SVGIG (reference sequence). The CDR3 sequence: CAWSVGGTGVEQYF. The CDR3 DNA reads TGTGCCTGGAGTGTAGGAGGGACTGGGGTCGAGCAGTACTTC.

A single count supports this clone. V is TRBV18 and J is TRBJ1-1; TRBD1 matches 9 bases. The germline gives CDR1 KGHSH, CDR2 LQKENI. V shed 4 bases and J 5 bases; nucleotides not matched to a gene: 2. CDR3 length equals 13 residues. The CDR3 nucleotides read TGTGCCAGCTCACGCGACAGGGGGACTGAAGCTTTCTTT. Its translation: CASSRDRGTEAFF.

On this clone: Germline and junction disagree at one end, which may indicate a read error. The V gene is TRBV5-4, the J gene TRBJ1-4; tentatively, D is TRBD1 (6 bases). The germline V gene encodes CDR1 SGHNT and CDR2 YYREEE (reference sequence). There are 15 residues in the CDR3. The CDR3 spells CASSQARQVGEKLFF. The CDR3 DNA sequence: TGCGCCAGCAGCCAAGCAAGACAGGTCGGTGAAAAACTGTTTTTT.

This chain connects TRBV2 to TRBJ1-1, with no clear D. This CDR3 contains 16 residues. V gave up 2 bases and J gave up 3 bases, with 16 bases separating them. Germline V gene lookup returns CDR1 SNHLY and CDR2 FYNNEI. As DNA, the CDR3 is TGTGCCAGCAGTGAAATGTTAGGGAGACGGGACACTGAAGCTTTCTTT. Its protein is CASSEMLGRRDTEAFF.

In its sample, this clone was seen once. The rearrangement uses TRBV6-5 and TRBJ2-1, with 9 bases that match TRBD2. Germline V gene sequence: CDR1 MNHEY, CDR2 SVGAGI. With 8 bases clipped from V and 10 bases from J, the junction kept 12 bases outside the gene matches. The CDR3 length is 14 residues. CDR3 in amino acids: CASSPGLAGQEQFF. The CDR3 nucleotides are TGTGCCAGCTCGCCGGGGCTAGCGGGGCAGGAGCAGTTCTTC.

This clone was seen more than once but under ten times. The chain is built from TRBV4-3 and TRBJ1-1, with D possibly matching TRBD1 (6 bases). The CDR3 length is 15 residues. V was pared by 0 bases and J by 3 bases, with 11 bases between. Germline CDR1 LGHNA, CDR2 YSLEER. The CDR3 nucleotides read TGCGCCAGCAGCCAAGACCCGGGACAAGACACTGAAGCTTTCTTT. Encoded protein: CASSQDPGQDTEAFF.

This clone was recorded only once. The rearrangement links TRBV7-8 to TRBJ1-1; the D is unclear. V was shortened by 2 bases and J by 1 base, with 11 bases between the two germline ends. Germline V gene data show CDR1 as SGHVS and CDR2 as FQNEAQ. The CDR3 runs to 15 residues. Written as DNA, the CDR3 is TGTGCCAGCAGCTTATCCGGGTACTCGAACACTGAAGCTTTCTTT. It specifies CASSLSGYSNTEAFF.

CDR3 DNA: TGTGCCAGCACGTACCAGGGGGCGACTGGGGCCAACGTCCTGACTTTC. Its translation is CASTYQGATGANVLTF. The chain employs TRBV2 and TRBJ2-6, with 8 positions matching TRBD1. In germline, CDR1 is SNHLY, CDR2 FYNNEI. The CDR3 sequence is 16 residues long. J gave up 2 bases and V 7 bases, and 7 bases lay outside the gene matches.

CDR3 region: CASSQSGGIGSSYNSPLHF. The DNA for the CDR3 is TGTGCCAGCAGCCAGTCCGGGGGGATTGGGAGCTCCTATAATTCACCCCTCCACTTT. The chain is built from TRBV4-2 and TRBJ1-6, with a tentative D call TRBD1 (5 bases). Germline lookup yields CDR1 LGHNA and CDR2 YNFKEQ. Trimming removed 3 bases from V and 0 bases from J, with 18 bases in between. The CDR3 loop spans 19 amino acids.

The chain uses TRBV6-5 and TRBJ2-7; TRBD1 agrees at 10 bases. After removal of 4 bases from V and 6 bases from J, the junction contained 9 bases not matched to a gene. From germline, CDR1 is MNHEY and CDR2 SVGAGI. The CDR3 is 15 amino acids. CDR3: CASSSRTGTGVEQYF. Here the CDR3 DNA reads TGTGCCAGCAGTTCCCGGACCGGGACAGGGGTCGAGCAGTACTTC.

The V gene is TRBV4-2, the J gene TRBJ2-3, with 10 bases matching TRBD2. Germline V gene sequence: CDR1 LGHNA, CDR2 YNFKEQ. This CDR3 has 17 amino acids. With V trimmed by 1 base and J by 6 bases, 10 bases remained unmatched. CDR3 loop: CASSQVASGSKGDTQYF. CDR3 bases: TGTGCCAGCAGCCAAGTTGCTAGCGGGAGTAAGGGGGATACGCAGTATTTT.

This clone came up a few times. This chain connects TRBV6-4 to TRBJ2-6; the D gene is possibly TRBD2 (5 bases). Germline CDR1 and CDR2: MRHNA and SNTAGT. The CDR3 covers 16 residues. The ends were cut back, 0 bases at V and 2 bases at J, with 8 bases in the middle. The CDR3 is CASSDSLGTGANVLTF. Here the CDR3 DNA reads TGTGCCAGCAGTGACTCGCTCGGGACTGGGGCCAACGTCCTGACTTTC.

The V and J genes are TRBV18 and TRBJ2-7, with TRBD2 matching 11 bases. J lost 5 bases, V lost 8 bases, and 8 bases had no gene match. CDR3 length: 14 amino acids. The germline V gene encodes CDR1 KGHSH and CDR2 LQKENI. The CDR3 reads CASALSGGAHEQYF. Here the CDR3 DNA reads TGTGCCAGCGCACTTAGCGGGGGGGCACACGAGCAGTACTTC.